One T cell receptor beta chain is described in this entry. Its antigen remains unidentified. The data are from a study of T cells in Graves' hyperthyroidism and ophthalmopathy. Amplification targeted TCR beta CDR3 regions from RNA transcripts. The study used the HTBI primer set for a first-round RT-PCR of the TCR CDR3. Using its own MiXCR run on the multiplex PCR reads, TCRdb lists one record per CDR3 protein. The profile covers around 610,000 distinct CDR3 sequences, with approximately 15% appearing a single time and 3.5% to 4.5% taken by the ten largest. Thyroid ultrasound and orbital computed tomography, with clinical symptoms and serum thyroxine and TRAb, informed diagnoses. Looked up from germline, CDR1 is SGHRS and CDR2 is YFSETQ. The CDR3 is made up of 15 amino acids. Trimming shortened V by 0 bases and J by 1 base, and 10 bases separated the two germline ends. General study findings and limits: Ophthalmopathy and stable hyperthyroidism were separated by a 13 V-J model.

The genes are TRBV5-1 and TRBJ1-1; the D is unclear. Sequencing input: blood. This TCR derives from a middle-aged woman with Graves' ophthalmopathy. The CDR3 loop is CASSLEWVKNTEAFF. CDR3 bases: TGCGCCAGCAGCTTGGAGTGGGTGAAGAACACTGAAGCTTTCTTT.